The rows below give T cell receptor beta chains drawn from one sample of a study of cytomegalovirus exposure and HLA in healthy donors. The assay was immunoSEQ multiplex PCR, and TCRdb's table has in-frame clones only and misses some. This table has hundreds of thousands of clones, roughly 80% appearing once. Sequencing used PBMCs. The receptors were gathered from a man younger than 45 in good health and CMV-seronegative. The CDR3 runs from the conserved cysteine through the conserved F or W. Fields, in order: D gene, clone size, J gene, V gene, CDR3 DNA, CDR3 protein. D genes are given only for firm matches. The size entry is marked missing in some rows and otherwise reads once, few, many or a size class.

D: -; size: -; J: TRBJ1-6; V: TRBV5-1; DNA: TGCGCCAGCAGCTTGGCCAGGACCTATAATTCACCCCTCCACTTT; CDR3: CASSLARTYNSPLHF
D: TRBD1; size: few; J: TRBJ2-2; V: TRBV6-4; DNA: TGTGCCAGCAGTGACGGATTCACAGGGGTCGGGACCGGGGAGCTGTTTTTT; CDR3: CASSDGFTGVGTGELFF
D: TRBD1; size: -; J: TRBJ2-7; V: TRBV6-1; DNA: TGTGCCAGCAGTCCGAACAGGGGAAGCTCCTACGAGCAGTACTTC; CDR3: CASSPNRGSSYEQYF
D: -; size: -; J: TRBJ2-7; V: TRBV28; DNA: TGTGCCAGCAGTTCCACAGGAATTTCCTACGAGCAGTACTTC; CDR3: CASSSTGISYEQYF
D: -; size: -; J: TRBJ2-7; V: TRBV5-4; DNA: TGTGCCAGCAGCTTGGGAGGTTACGAGCAGTACTTC; CDR3: CASSLGGYEQYF
D: -; size: -; J: TRBJ1-2; V: TRBV18; DNA: TGTGCCAGCTCACCACTAGATAGGATTACGCAACGGGGCTATGGCTACACCTTC; CDR3: CASSPLDRITQRGYGYTF
D: -; size: once; J: TRBJ1-2; V: TRBV5-1; DNA: TGCGCCAGCAGCTTGAGTGGGGGGACCTATGGCTACACCTTC; CDR3: CASSLSGGTYGYTF
D: TRBD2; size: -; J: TRBJ2-1; V: TRBV7-6; DNA: TGTGCCAGCAGCCCTAGCGGGGGGGTCTACAATGAGCAGTTCTTC; CDR3: CASSPSGGVYNEQFF
D: TRBD1; size: -; J: TRBJ1-2; V: TRBV25-1; DNA: TGTGCCAACAGTGGGACCGGGACAGGGCTCTATGGCTACACCTTC; CDR3: CANSGTGTGLYGYTF
D: TRBD1; size: -; J: TRBJ1-4; V: TRBV7-2; DNA: TGTGCCAGCAGCTTAGCTTACAGGGGGCCTAATGAAAAACTGTTTTTT; CDR3: CASSLAYRGPNEKLFF
D: TRBD1; size: -; J: TRBJ1-4; V: TRBV2; DNA: TGTGCCAGCAACAGGGGGCTTTGGGAAGAAAAACTGTTTTTT; CDR3: CASNRGLWEEKLFF
D: TRBD1; size: -; J: TRBJ1-5; V: TRBV19; DNA: TGTGCCAGTAGTACCTCCTGGGACAGGGGGCTTCAGCCCCAGCATTTT; CDR3: CASSTSWDRGLQPQHF
D: -; size: few; J: TRBJ1-6; V: TRBV27; DNA: TGTGCCAGCAGTCCGGGGATGTCCGGAGTCGATTCACCCCTCCACTTT; CDR3: CASSPGMSGVDSPLHF
D: TRBD1; size: -; J: TRBJ2-7; V: TRBV4-3; DNA: TGCGCCAGCAGCCCCGGGGACAGGGGTCCCTACGAGCAGTACTTC; CDR3: CASSPGDRGPYEQYF
D: TRBD1; size: -; J: TRBJ1-5; V: TRBV7-2; DNA: TGTGCCAGCAGCTTGGGACAGGGTGATCCCCAGCATTTT; CDR3: CASSLGQGDPQHF
D: TRBD1; size: -; J: TRBJ1-2; V: TRBV28; DNA: TGTGCCAGCAGTTCCGGACAGGGGCCAGCTAACTATGGCTACACCTTC; CDR3: CASSSGQGPANYGYTF
D: -; size: -; J: TRBJ2-6; V: TRBV5-4; DNA: TGTGCCAGCAGCAACAGGTCTGGTGGGGCCAGCGTCCTGACTTTC; CDR3: CASSNRSGGASVLTF
D: -; size: -; J: TRBJ2-7; V: TRBV7-2; DNA: TGTGCCAGCAGTACCGGACTACGGCAGTACTTC; CDR3: CASSTGLRQYF
D: TRBD1; size: -; J: TRBJ2-2; V: TRBV5-5; DNA: TGTGCCAGCAGCTCCAGGGGGTTGGGGGACACCGGGGAGCTGTTTTTT; CDR3: CASSSRGLGDTGELFF
D: -; size: -; J: TRBJ2-2; V: TRBV5-1; DNA: TGCGCCAGCAGCTTGCAACCACAGGCCGGGGAGCTGTTTTTT; CDR3: CASSLQPQAGELFF
D: -; size: -; J: TRBJ2-5; V: TRBV16; DNA: TGTGCCAGCAGCCGGGGGCGGGACCAAGAGACCCAGTACTTC; CDR3: CASSRGRDQETQYF
D: -; size: -; J: TRBJ2-5; V: TRBV7-8; DNA: TGTGCCAGCATCGCGGGGTACCAAGAGACCCAGTACTTC; CDR3: CASIAGYQETQYF
D: -; size: -; J: TRBJ1-1; V: TRBV7-2; DNA: TGTGCCAGCAGCTTAGATCCAGGAATGAACACTGAAGCTTTCTTT; CDR3: CASSLDPGMNTEAFF
D: -; size: -; J: TRBJ2-2; V: TRBV5-6; DNA: TGTGCCAGCAGCTTCGATAGTAGTCCCGGGGAGCTGTTTTTT; CDR3: CASSFDSSPGELFF